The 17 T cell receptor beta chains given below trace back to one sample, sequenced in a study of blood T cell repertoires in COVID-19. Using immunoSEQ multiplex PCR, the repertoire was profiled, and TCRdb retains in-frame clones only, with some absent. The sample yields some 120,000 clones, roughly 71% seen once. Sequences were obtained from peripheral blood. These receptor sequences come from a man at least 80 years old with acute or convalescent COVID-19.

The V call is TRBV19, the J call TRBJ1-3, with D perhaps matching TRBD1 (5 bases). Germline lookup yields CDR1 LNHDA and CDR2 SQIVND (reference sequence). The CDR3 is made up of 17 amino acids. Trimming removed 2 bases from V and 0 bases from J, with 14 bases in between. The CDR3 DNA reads TGTGCCAGTAGTATACAACGGCCGGGGGTCTCTGGAAACACCATATATTTT. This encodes CASSIQRPGVSGNTIYF.

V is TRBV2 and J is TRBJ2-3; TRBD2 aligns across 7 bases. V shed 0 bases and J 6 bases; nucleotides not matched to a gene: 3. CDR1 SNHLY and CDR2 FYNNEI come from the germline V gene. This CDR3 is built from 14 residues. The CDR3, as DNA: TGTGCCAGCAGTGAAGCCAGCGGGGTGGATACGCAGTATTTT. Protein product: CASSEASGVDTQYF.

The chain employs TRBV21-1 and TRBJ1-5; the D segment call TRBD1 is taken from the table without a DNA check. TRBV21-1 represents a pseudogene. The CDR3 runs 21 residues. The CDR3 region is CASSKLAANPYLIGAGQPQHF. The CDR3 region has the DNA TGTGCCAGCAGCAAACTGGCCGCCAACCCGTACTTGATTGGGGCCGGCCAGCCCCAGCATTTT.

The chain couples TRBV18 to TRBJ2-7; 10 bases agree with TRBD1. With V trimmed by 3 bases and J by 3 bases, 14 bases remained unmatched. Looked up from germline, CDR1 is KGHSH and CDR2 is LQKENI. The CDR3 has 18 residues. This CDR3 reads CASSPTEPYDRGLYEQYF. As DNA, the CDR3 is TGTGCCAGCTCACCTACCGAACCCTACGACAGGGGGCTCTACGAGCAGTACTTC.

CDR3 bases: TGTGCCAGCAGCGTAAGGGAGAACTCCGAGCAGTACTTC. This gives the protein CASSVRENSEQYF. This rearrangement joins TRBV7-2 to TRBJ2-7; weak D call: TRBD2 (5 bases). The germline V and J ends were trimmed by 5 bases and 6 bases, with 14 bases remaining between them. This CDR3 has 13 residues. The germline V gene encodes CDR1 SGHTA and CDR2 FQGNSA.

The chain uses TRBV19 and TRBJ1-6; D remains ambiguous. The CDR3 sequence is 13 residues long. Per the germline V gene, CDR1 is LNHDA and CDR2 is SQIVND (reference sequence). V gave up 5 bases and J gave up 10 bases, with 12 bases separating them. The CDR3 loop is CASSPLGESPLHF. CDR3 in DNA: TGTGCCAGTAGTCCCCTCGGGGAATCACCCCTCCACTTT.

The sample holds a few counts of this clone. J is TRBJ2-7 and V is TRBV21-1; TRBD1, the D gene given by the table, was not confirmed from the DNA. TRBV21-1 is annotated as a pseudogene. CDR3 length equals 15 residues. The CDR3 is CASSSRTGVYYEQYF. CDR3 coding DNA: TGTGCCAGCAGCTCCCGGACAGGGGTCTACTACGAGCAGTACTTC.

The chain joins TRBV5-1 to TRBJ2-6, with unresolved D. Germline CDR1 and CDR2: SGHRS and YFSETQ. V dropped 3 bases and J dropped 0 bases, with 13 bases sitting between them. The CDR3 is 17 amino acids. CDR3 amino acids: CASSSLYRDSGANVLTF. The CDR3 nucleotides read TGCGCCAGCAGCTCTCTATACCGAGACTCTGGGGCCAACGTCCTGACTTTC.

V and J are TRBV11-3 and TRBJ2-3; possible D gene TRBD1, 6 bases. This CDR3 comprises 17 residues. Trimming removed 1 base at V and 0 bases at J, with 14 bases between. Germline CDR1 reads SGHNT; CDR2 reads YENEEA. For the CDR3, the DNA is TGTGCCAGCAGCTTAGGGACAGCGCCAACTAGCACAGATACGCAGTATTTT. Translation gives CASSLGTAPTSTDTQYF.

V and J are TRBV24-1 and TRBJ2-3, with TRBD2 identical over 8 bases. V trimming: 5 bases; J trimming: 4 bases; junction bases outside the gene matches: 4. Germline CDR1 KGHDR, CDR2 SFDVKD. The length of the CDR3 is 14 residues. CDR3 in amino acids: CATSVRGGSDTQYF. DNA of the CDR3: TGTGCCACCAGTGTCCGGGGGGGCTCAGATACGCAGTATTTT.

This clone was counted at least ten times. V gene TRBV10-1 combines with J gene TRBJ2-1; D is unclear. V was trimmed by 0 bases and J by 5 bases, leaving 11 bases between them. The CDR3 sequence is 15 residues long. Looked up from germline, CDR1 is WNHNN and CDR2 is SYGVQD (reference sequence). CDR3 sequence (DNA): TGCGCCAGCAGTGAGTCTCCCGACAAGAACAATGAGCAGTTCTTC. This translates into CASSESPDKNNEQFF.

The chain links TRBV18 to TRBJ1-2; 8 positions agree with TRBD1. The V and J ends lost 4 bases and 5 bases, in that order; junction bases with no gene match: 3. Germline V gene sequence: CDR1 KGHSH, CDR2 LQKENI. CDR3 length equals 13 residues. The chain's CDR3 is CASSQDREYGYTF. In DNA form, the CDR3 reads TGTGCCAGCTCACAGGACAGGGAGTATGGCTACACCTTC.

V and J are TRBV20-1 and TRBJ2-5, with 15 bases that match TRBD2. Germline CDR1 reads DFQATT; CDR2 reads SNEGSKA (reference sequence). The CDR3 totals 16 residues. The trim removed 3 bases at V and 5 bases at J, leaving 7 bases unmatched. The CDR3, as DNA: TGCAGTGCTAGTGTCGGACTAGCGGGGGGGCGGGAGACCCAGTACTTC. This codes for CSASVGLAGGRETQYF.

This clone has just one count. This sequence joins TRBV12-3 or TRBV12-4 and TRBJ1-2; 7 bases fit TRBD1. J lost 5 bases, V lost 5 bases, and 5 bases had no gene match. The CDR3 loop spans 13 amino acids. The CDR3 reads CASSRDRKYGYTF. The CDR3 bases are TGTGCCAGCAGTCGGGACAGAAAGTATGGCTACACCTTC.

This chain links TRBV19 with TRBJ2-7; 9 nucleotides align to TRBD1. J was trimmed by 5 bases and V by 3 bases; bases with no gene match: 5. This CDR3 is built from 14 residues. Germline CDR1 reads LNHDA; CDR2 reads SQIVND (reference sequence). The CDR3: CASSMGTGSHEQYF. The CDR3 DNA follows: TGTGCCAGTAGTATGGGGACAGGGTCCCACGAGCAGTACTTC.

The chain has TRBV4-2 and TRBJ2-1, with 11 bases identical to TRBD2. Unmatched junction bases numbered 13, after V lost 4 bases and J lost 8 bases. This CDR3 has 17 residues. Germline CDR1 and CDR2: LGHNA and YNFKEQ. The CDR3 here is CASSLRALAGGQDEQFF. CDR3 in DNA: TGTGCCAGCAGCCTCCGGGCTTTAGCGGGGGGGCAAGATGAGCAGTTCTTC.

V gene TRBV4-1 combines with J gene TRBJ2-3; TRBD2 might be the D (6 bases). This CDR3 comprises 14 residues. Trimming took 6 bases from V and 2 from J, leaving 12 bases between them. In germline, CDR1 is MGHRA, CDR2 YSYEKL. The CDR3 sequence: CASRRDSATDTQYF. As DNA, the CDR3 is TGCGCCAGCAGAAGGGACTCCGCCACAGATACGCAGTATTTT.